This T cell receptor (beta chain) was captured in a study of early T cells in non-severe SARS-CoV-2 infection (dated by TCRdb to the early 2020s). Some background on the complete study: Because TCR sequencing relied on bulk RNA taken from unsorted whole blood, pairing of alpha and beta chains was not possible.

Study-wide conclusions, independent of this receptor: VDJdb matching was skewed toward anti-spike CD8 responses, so virus-specific expansions were likely underestimated and private and CD4 specificities were missed.

This clonotype was recorded a few times. The antigen it recognizes is unknown. Qualities for individual bases were not recorded, and no much larger clone is one base off. Libraries came from 5' RACE. The sequencer was a NextSeq 500. The TCR library protocol attached unique molecular identifiers to individual cDNA molecules to correct for sequencing error and PCR bias. Both TCR alpha and beta chains were sequenced, and tight co-correlation was observed between alpha and beta sequence abundances in each sample. The study's processing was this. Decombinator V4 was used to annotate the V gene, J gene and CDR3 of the TCR sequences. Expanded TCRs were defined as changing significantly between any two time points under a Poisson model with p below 0.0001. TCR abundances were normalised to the total number of TCRs sequenced in each sample and reported as counts per million. MAIT TCRs were defined by TRAV1-2 paired with TRAJ12, TRAJ20 or TRAJ33, and iNKT TCRs by TRAV10 paired with TRAJ18. VDJdb, accessed 1 November 2021, was searched for CMV, EBV and SARS-CoV-2 annotated TCRs, excluding TCRs annotated for multiple antigens. TCRdb's own reprocessing of the public reads used fastp at Q25 and MiXCR and kept productive beta chains. Rows are combined by CDR3 protein, so each entry shows the most common genes and DNA. These V and J calls rely on TCRdb rather than the paper's analysis. The sample data list around 60,000 distinct CDR3 sequences, and 13% of these were observed just once. 4% to 4.5% of the sample is taken by the ten largest.

This was a case-control study nested in a cohort of healthcare workers in London, UK, who had nasopharyngeal swab PCR tests and blood samples taken every week. Healthcare workers were enrolled in the week of the UK lockdown, from 23 to 31 March 2020, and were followed every week for up to roughly 15 weeks. From cysteine to phenylalanine, the CDR3 is 16 amino acids long. The DNA shown is the 48-base CDR3, in frame from base 1. From V the trimming removes 2 bases and from J it removes 5 bases, while the gene matches leave 8 bases of the junction unaccounted for. From a lookup of the germline V gene (reference sequence), CDR1 and CDR2 are SEHNR and FQNEAQ.

The material sequenced was whole blood. The TCR sequence derives from an adult who was a healthcare worker with PCR-confirmed SARS-CoV-2 infection or an uninfected control (not recorded which). The receptor chain draws on TRBV7-9 and TRBJ2-5; 10 of the junction bases match TRBD2. Read as DNA, the sequence is TGTGCCAGCAGCTTAATAGCGGGGGGCCTGAGGGAGACCCAGTACTTC. It is translated as CASSLIAGGLRETQYF.